This T cell receptor (beta chain) was recorded in a study of cytomegalovirus exposure and HLA in healthy donors. Study at large: Membership in the Caucasian-associated ancestry cluster was found for around 81% of roughly 400 genotyped donors.

Germline trimming cut 6 bases from V and 5 bases from J; bases unmatched to any gene: 10. CDR1 is LNHDA and CDR2 is SQIVND in the germline V gene (reference sequence). The CDR3 totals 15 residues. The PCR was carried out with 60 Vbeta primers and 13 Jbeta primers. TCRdb's copy holds only in-frame clones and misses some; the assay was immunoSEQ multiplex PCR. The sample carries about 160,000 clones, almost 80% recorded once. This clonotype originated in a man between 18 and 29 years old in good health and CMV-seropositive. V usage is TRBV19 and J usage is TRBJ2-3; 8 bases match TRBD1. Sequences were obtained from PBMCs. The CDR3 loop is CASSLGAGTGDTQYF. The CDR3 DNA follows: TGTGCCAGTAGCCTGGGGGCAGGGACAGGAGATACGCAGTATTTT. Based on the CDR3 plus reference TRBV19 and TRBJ2-3, the full variable domain is DGGITQSPKYLFRKEGQNVTLSCEQNLNHDAMYWYRQDPGQGLRLIYYSQIVNDFQKGDIAEGYSVSREKKESFPLTVTSAQKNPTAFYLCASSLGAGTGDTQYFGPGTRLTVL.